This TCR beta chain was captured in a study of cytomegalovirus exposure and HLA in healthy donors (TCRdb year 2017). In terms of the full investigation: In an earlier analysis of around 540 of the donors, around 290 Gb of sequence data and 100 million or so unique TCR beta sequences from about 180 million T cells were reported. All discovery cohort repertoires had been generated on a single sequencing platform. To predict cytomegalovirus infection status, the study combined high-throughput TCR immunosequencing, statistical association of individual TCRs with disease status, and machine learning. About 330 gigabases of sequencing data and roughly 80 million unique TCR sequences made up an early release that covered several hundred HLA-typed donors. A handful of DR-DQ haplotypes were treated as single units for association and clustering because of strong linkage in the cohort. An earlier analysis of 587 of the donors used high-throughput TCR beta sequencing to judge whether each TCR beta V gene segment behaved as functional or pseudogenic. Rather than using new phenotypic data, the later analysis identified candidate immune exposures from TCR beta sequences and from how often those sequences occurred across donors. HLA typing covered class I and class II loci at four-digit resolution. The number of donors typed differed by locus, with roughly 629-640 for A, B, C, DRB1 and DQB1, roughly 520 for DQA1, 600 to 610 for DPA1, and roughly 450 for DPB1. A later genetic analysis took genome-wide SNP genotypes for about 55% of the roughly 670 donors and used that subset as a discovery cohort. The study aimed to test whether signatures of past pathogen exposure could be identified by cataloging public T cell receptors. A later analysis re-analyzed previously published TCR beta repertoires from about 600 donors and added high-resolution HLA genotyping to study TCR occurrence patterns. Among about 390 genotyped donors of the cohort, an average of approximately 240,000 unique TCR beta nucleotide sequences were sequenced per donor, about a sixth of them non-productive. Donor age, sex, ethnicity and CMV serostatus were compiled together with the repertoire data. Along with the approximately 620-subject first cohort, a separate validation cohort of around 120 different subjects was used. The genetic ancestry cluster associated with self-reported Caucasian donors included 81% of the 398 genotyped donors. The study profiled the T cell repertoires of approximately 700 subjects by immunosequencing and related them to cytomegalovirus serostatus.

The cohort comprised approximately 700 healthy bone marrow donors. Cohort members were all nominally healthy when sampled, although unrecorded immune exposures were likely present. The donor was CMV seropositive and belonged to the group of over 250 seropositive cohort members. A peripheral blood sample was provided by each donor, and peripheral blood mononuclear cells were used for TCR beta sequencing. The Qiagen DNeasy Blood Extraction Kit was used to extract genomic DNA from the blood cell samples. Libraries came from the immunoSEQ multiplex PCR assay. The multiplex PCR relied on a mix of 60 forward primers for TCR Vbeta segments and 13 reverse primers for TCR Jbeta segments. Amplification of the CDR3 region of rearranged TCR beta genes was performed with a multiplex PCR assay on genomic DNA. The Illumina HiSeq System was used to sequence the amplified TCR beta libraries as 87-base-pair reads. Per the original workflow: In a later analysis, roughly 80 million unique TCR beta chains were counted across the roughly 670 repertoires, and around 10 million of these chains were shared by at least two donors. Raw reads were error-corrected and collapsed into unique sequences by a nearest-neighbor algorithm in which closely related sequences were merged to remove PCR and sequencing errors. CDR3 sequences were aligned to IMGT reference sequences to assign V, D and J gene segments. For a sequence to be retained, at least a six-nucleotide match to both a V gene segment and a J gene segment was required. A rearrangement counted as productive if the CDR3 had no stop codons and remained in frame with V and J, and every other rearrangement counted as non-productive. Following IMGT convention, CDR3 was defined as the stretch from the second conserved V-encoded cysteine to the conserved J-encoded phenylalanine. The earlier analysis of approximately 500 of the donors excluded sequences that lacked an unambiguous match to a single V gene segment. An earlier analysis of 550 to 650 of the donors classified V segments as functional when productive rearrangements were above 56.7% and as segregating when the standard deviation between donors was above 5%. A statistical classification framework was built for diagnosing cytomegalovirus status from the catalog of TCR beta chain sequences. In a later analysis, TCR nucleotide sequences were compared against IMGT/GENE-DB human TR gene sequences so that V and J genes could be assigned. In a later analysis, CDR3 sequences and most-parsimonious VDJ recombination scenarios were assigned using the TCRdist pipeline. In a later analysis, every TCR beta chain was defined by the combination of its CDR3 amino acid sequence and its V-gene family, and reads without a unique V-gene family were dropped. As a way to deal with suspected cross-contamination and a sequencing artifact, a later analysis dropped approximately 590 nucleotide sequences that were highly shared and had low generation probability. For each public chain, a later analysis derived a clonal expansion index from normalized ranks of inferred template counts within each repertoire. Generation probabilities in a later analysis came from a VDJ recombination model fitted to out-of-frame rearrangements, and those results were checked against IGoR. Hypergeometric tests were used in a later analysis to score TCR-TCR, TCR-HLA and TCR-CMV co-occurrence, with a repertoire-size bias correction applied to the TCR pairs. To estimate false discovery rates, a later analysis permuted the HLA or CMV assignments 20 times. In a later analysis, co-occurring TCRs were grouped using DBSCAN, with TCRdist sequence similarity added in when clustering inside HLA-allele-positive subsets. Repertoires with fewer than 30,000 or more than 120,000 public chains were left out of co-occurrence clustering, as were five repertoires with anomalous nucleotide sharing. Here the immuneACCESS table is served through TCRdb, limited to in-frame sequences with V and J called. Missing clones are a known gap in these copies; in checked studies unresolved V genes cover under half, and the rest lacks a known reason. V, J and clone size derive from that table, while D and trimming were established from the DNA sequence. This sample holds approximately 180,000 clones; roughly 81% were observed only once. Around 5% of the sample rests with the top ten.

Broad study findings and their caveats: In a later analysis, HLA-associated TCR beta chains showed more clonal expansion and lower generation probabilities than non-associated chains that were equally common. According to a later analysis, TCR association rates differed among HLA loci, with DRB1 alleles showing the most associated TCRs and HLA-C alleles showing the fewest. In a later analysis, most CMV-associated TCR beta chains were found to appear HLA-restricted, with HLA associations seemingly driven largely by CMV exposure. The cohort was sequenced for TCR beta chains only, and without alpha or paired-chain data the features that could be detected were limited. Several of the top co-occurrence clusters appeared to be linked to parvovirus B19, influenza, CMV and Epstein-Barr virus, according to a later analysis. Linkage disequilibrium might explain the correlated functional status among segregating V segments, but an unknown experimental factor could not be excluded. According to the authors, the approach could potentially be generalized to other disease states and immunological phenotypes. An earlier analysis of some 590 of the donors showed that most TCR beta V segments appeared in productive rearrangements either about 87% or about 30% of the time, which broadly matched IMGT annotations. When HLA alleles, especially DR and DQ, strongly co-occurred, attributing TCR associations to individual alleles was difficult. A later analysis associated roughly 17,000 TCR beta sequences with specific HLA alleles at a false discovery rate of 0.05. A further reported finding was that TCR beta sequences accurately predicted the HLA-A and HLA-B alleles for most subjects in the first cohort. Because HLA typing was unavailable for some donors at each locus, only the typed subset was used in association tests. The sequencing pipeline was judged likely to have produced a cluster of highly shared sequence variants as a technical artifact. In a later genetic analysis, a missense DCLRE1C variant was associated with V-gene and J-gene trimming of TCR beta chains, and the association was replicated in an independent cohort. Because the 87-base-pair reads could not distinguish some IMGT-functional V segments, including TRBV6-2 and TRBV6-3, those segments were excluded. In a later genetic analysis, fewer N-insertions in productive TCRs were reported among donors in an Asian-associated ancestry cluster than the roughly 700-donor mean. Sequencing depth was assumed to be roughly uniform across donors in the presence/absence analyses, though that assumption may not hold. CMV serostatus was the only immune exposure information available for the cohort. The classifier was reported to diagnose cytomegalovirus status with high specificity and sensitivity in both the original and validation cohorts. Most TCR sequences were seen in very few donors, while some public TCRs were found in many individuals. The earlier analysis of some 560 of the donors excluded 15 to 20 rarely observed V segments, including chromosome 9 orphons, because counts were too low. In vitro tests confirmed that a few of the cytomegalovirus-associated TCR beta chains recognize cytomegalovirus antigens. A total of some 180 TCR beta chains were listed by the study as associated with cytomegalovirus.

Per the germline V gene, MNHNS is the CDR1 and SASEGT is the CDR2. Including the terminal cysteine and phenylalanine, the CDR3 comprises 14 residues. Just CDR3 DNA is preserved here, 42 bases in frame from base 1. The V end loses 5 bases and the J end loses 1 base, and a stretch of 11 bases separates them. To note about this clone: The specificity of this receptor is unknown. Base qualities are missing; no much larger clone stands one base away.

Recombination connected TRBV6-1 to TRBJ1-1, with a tentative D gene TRBD1 over 6 matching bases. The clonotype comes from a girl under 18 in good health and CMV-seropositive. Sequencing was carried out using PBMCs. The DNA reads TGTGCCAGCAGTCGGGGACAAGAGAACACTGAAGCTTTCTTT. Translated, it gives CASSRGQENTEAFF.